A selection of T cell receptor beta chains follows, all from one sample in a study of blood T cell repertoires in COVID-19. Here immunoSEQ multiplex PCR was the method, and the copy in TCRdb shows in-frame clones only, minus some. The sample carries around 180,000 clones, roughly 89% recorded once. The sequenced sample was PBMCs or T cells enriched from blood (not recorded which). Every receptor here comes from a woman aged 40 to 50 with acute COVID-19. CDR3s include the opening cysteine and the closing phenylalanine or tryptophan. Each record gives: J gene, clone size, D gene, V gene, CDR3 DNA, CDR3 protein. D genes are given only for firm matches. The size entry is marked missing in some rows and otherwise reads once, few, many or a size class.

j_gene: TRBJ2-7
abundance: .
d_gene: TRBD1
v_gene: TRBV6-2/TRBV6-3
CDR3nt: TGTGCCAGCAGTTATGGGACAGGGGGGACCTACGAGCAGTACTTC
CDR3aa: CASSYGTGGTYEQYF

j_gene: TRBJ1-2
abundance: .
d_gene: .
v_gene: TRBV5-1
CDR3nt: TGCGCCAGCAGCTTGGAGGGGCGGGGGAGTACTAACTATGGCTACACCTTC
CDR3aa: CASSLEGRGSTNYGYTF

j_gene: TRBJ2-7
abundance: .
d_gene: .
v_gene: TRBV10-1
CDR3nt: TGCGCCAGCAGTGAGGGGCCCTCCTACGAGCAGTACTTC
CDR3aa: CASSEGPSYEQYF

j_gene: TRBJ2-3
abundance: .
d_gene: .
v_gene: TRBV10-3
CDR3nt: TGTGCCATCAGTGGTGCTAGCGGCACAGATACGCAGTATTTT
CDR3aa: CAISGASGTDTQYF

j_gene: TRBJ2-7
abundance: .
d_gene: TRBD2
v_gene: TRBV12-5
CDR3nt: TGTGCTAGTACTAGCGGGACTACCTACGAGCAGTACTTC
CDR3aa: CASTSGTTYEQYF

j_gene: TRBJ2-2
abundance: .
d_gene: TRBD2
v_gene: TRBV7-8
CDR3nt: TGTGCCAGCAGCTTAAGGCTAGCGGGAGGTGGGAACACCGGGGAGCTGTTTTTT
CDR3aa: CASSLRLAGGGNTGELFF

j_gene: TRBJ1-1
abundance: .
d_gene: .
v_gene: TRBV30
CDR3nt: TGTGCCTGGAGTGCCCCCATAACAGGGAGGAACACTGAAGCTTTCTTT
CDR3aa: CAWSAPITGRNTEAFF

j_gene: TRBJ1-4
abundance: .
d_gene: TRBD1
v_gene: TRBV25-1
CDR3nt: TGTGCCAGCAGTGATCCCCAGGGGGCGCGAAGTGAAAAACTGTTTTTT
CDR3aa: CASSDPQGARSEKLFF

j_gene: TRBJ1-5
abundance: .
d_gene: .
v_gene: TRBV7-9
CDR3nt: TGTGCCAGCAGCTATACAGGGAATCAGCCCCAGCATTTT
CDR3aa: CASSYTGNQPQHF

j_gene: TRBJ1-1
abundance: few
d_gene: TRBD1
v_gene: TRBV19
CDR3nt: TGTGCCAGTAGACCCCAGGGGGCCACTGAAGCTTTCTTT
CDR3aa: CASRPQGATEAFF

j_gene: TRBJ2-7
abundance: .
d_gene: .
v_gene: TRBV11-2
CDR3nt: TGTGCCAGCAGCTCCAGAATCCCAACCTACGAGCAGTACTTC
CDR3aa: CASSSRIPTYEQYF

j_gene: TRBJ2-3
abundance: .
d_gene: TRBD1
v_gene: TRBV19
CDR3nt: TGTGCCAGTAGTACGGGACAGGGAAGGGATACGCAGTATTTT
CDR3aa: CASSTGQGRDTQYF

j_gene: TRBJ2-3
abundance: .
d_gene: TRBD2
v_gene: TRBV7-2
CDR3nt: TGTGCCAGCAGACCCCGCGGGCGGGGGGGCCAAGGGACAGATACGCAGTATTTT
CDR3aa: CASRPRGRGGQGTDTQYF

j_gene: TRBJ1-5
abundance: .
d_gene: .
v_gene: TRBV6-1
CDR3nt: TGTGCCAGCAGTGAAATGGGCGGGGAGCAGCCCCAGCATTTT
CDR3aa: CASSEMGGEQPQHF

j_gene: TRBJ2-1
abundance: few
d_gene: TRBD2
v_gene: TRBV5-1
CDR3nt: TGCGCCAGCAGCCGAAAACTAGCGGGAGACTCCTACAATGAGCAGTTCTTC
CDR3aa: CASSRKLAGDSYNEQFF

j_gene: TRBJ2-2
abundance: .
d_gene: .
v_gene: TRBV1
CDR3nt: TGCACCAGCAGCCCGGGGGTAGCGGCGAACACCGGGGAGCTGTTTTTT
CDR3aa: CTSSPGVAANTGELFF

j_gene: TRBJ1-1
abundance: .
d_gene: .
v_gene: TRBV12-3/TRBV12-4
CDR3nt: TGTGCCAGCAGTTTAGTGTCGGGGACTGAAGCTTTCTTT
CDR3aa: CASSLVSGTEAFF

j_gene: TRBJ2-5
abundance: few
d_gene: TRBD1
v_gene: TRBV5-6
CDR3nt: TGTGCCAGCAGCTTGGTAGGACAGGGTCCGCACTTC
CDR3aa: CASSLVGQGPHF

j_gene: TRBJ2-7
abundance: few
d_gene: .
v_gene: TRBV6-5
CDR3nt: TGTGCCAGCAGTTATTCAAGACAGGTCCCCTACGAGCAGTACTTC
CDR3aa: CASSYSRQVPYEQYF

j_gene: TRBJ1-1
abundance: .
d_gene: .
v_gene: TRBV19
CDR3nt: TGTGCCAGTATGGCAGGGTCGAACACTGAAGCTTTCTTT
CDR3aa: CASMAGSNTEAFF

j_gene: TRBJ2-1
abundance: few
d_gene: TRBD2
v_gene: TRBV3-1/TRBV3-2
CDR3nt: TGTGCCAGCGAGACTAGCGGGGGCTCCGGCTCCTACAATGAGCAGTTCTTC
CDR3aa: CASETSGGSGSYNEQFF

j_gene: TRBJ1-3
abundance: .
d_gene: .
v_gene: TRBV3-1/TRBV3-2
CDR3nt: TGTGCCAGCAGCCTAACAGGGTCCTACTCTGGAAACACCATATATTTT
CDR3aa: CASSLTGSYSGNTIYF

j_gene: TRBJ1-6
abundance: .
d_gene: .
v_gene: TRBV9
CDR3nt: TGTGCCAGCAGCGTCGGCAGGGATTCACCCCTCCACTTT
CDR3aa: CASSVGRDSPLHF

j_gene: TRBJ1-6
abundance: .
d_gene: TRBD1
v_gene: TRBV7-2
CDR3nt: TGTGCCAGCAGCCGGAACTTCGGACAGGGGCCCAATTCACCCCTCCACTTT
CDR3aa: CASSRNFGQGPNSPLHF

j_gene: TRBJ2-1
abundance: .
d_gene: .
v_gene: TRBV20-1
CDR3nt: TGCAGTGCCTACGAGCAGTTCTTC
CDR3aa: CSAYEQFF

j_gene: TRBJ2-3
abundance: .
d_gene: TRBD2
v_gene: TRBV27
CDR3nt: TGTGCCAGCAGCGTTGGCCGGGGACTAGCGGGTACAGATACGCAGTATTTT
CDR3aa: CASSVGRGLAGTDTQYF

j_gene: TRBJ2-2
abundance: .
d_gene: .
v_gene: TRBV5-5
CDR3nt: TGTGCCAGCAGCTTGATGGGGGCCCCGAACACCGGGGAGCTGTTTTTT
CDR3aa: CASSLMGAPNTGELFF

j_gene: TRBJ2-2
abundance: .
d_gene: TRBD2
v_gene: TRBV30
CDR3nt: TGTGCCTGGAGCCTACTAGCGGGAGTTTTCGGGGAGCTGTTTTTT
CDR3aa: CAWSLLAGVFGELFF

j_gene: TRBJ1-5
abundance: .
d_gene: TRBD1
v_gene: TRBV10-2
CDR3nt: TGCGCCAGCAGAGATACAGGGGGGCCCCAGCATTTT
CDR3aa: CASRDTGGPQHF

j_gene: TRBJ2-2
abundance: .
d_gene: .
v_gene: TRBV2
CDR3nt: TGTGCCAGCAGTGTTGAGTCCACCGGGGAGCTGTTTTTT
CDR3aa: CASSVESTGELFF

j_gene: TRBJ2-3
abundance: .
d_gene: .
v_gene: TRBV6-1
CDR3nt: TGTGCCAGCAGTGAAAGACTAGGGTTAACGCAGTATTTT
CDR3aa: CASSERLGLTQYF

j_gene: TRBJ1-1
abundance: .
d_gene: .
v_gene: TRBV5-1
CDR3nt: TGCGCCAGCAGCTTCGAACAGACAGCGATGAACACTGAAGCTTTCTTT
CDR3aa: CASSFEQTAMNTEAFF

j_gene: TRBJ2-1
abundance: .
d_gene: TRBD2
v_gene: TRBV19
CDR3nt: TGTGCCAGTAGTACTAGCGGGGGAACCTCCAATGAGCAGTTCTTC
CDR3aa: CASSTSGGTSNEQFF

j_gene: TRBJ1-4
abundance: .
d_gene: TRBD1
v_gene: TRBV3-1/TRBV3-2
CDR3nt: TGTGCCAGCAGTACGACAGGGGGCCGGAATGAAAAACTGTTTTTT
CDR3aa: CASSTTGGRNEKLFF

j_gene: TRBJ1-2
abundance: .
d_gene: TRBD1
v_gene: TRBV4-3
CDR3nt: TGCGCCAGCAGCCAAGATATGCTTAGGACAGGGGGGTATGGCTACACCTTC
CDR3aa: CASSQDMLRTGGYGYTF

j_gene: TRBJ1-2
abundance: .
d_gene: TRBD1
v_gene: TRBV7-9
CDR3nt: TGTGCCAGCAGCCCGCAGGGGGACTATGGCTACACCTTC
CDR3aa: CASSPQGDYGYTF

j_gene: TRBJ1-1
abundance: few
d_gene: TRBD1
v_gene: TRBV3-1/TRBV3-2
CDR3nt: TGTGCCAGCAGCCGACGACAGGGGCAGAACACTGAAGCTTTCTTT
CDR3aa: CASSRRQGQNTEAFF

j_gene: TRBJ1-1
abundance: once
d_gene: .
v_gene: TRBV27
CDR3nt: TGTGCCAGCAGTTTACAGACAGTAATGAACACTGAAGCTTTCTTT
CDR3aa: CASSLQTVMNTEAFF

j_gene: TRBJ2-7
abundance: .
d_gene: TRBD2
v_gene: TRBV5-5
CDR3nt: TGTGCCAGCAGCTCGACTAGCGGAGGGTACGAGCAGTACTTC
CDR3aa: CASSSTSGGYEQYF

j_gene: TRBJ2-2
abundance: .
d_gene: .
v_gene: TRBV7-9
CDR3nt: TGTGCCAGCAGCTTAGTTCGGGTAGGCGGGGAGCTGTTTTTT
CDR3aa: CASSLVRVGGELFF

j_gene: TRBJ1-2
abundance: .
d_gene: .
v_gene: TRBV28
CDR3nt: TGTGCCAGCAGTTTACTCAGGACAGCCACTAACTATGGCTACACCTTC
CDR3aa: CASSLLRTATNYGYTF

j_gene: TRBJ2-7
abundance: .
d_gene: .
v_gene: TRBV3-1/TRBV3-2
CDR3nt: TGTGCCAGCAGCACCGTCGGGGGAGCGTACGAGCAGTACTTC
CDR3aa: CASSTVGGAYEQYF

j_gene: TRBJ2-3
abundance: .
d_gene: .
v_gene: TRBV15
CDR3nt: TGTGCCACCAGCAGAGAGAAACAGAGCTACACAGATACGCAGTATTTT
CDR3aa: CATSREKQSYTDTQYF

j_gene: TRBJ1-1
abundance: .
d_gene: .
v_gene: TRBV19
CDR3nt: TGTGCCAGTATCTCGGAGCAGGAGGGGAAAGCTTTCTTT
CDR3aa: CASISEQEGKAFF

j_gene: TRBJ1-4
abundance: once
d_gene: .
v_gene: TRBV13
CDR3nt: TGTGCCAGCAGCTCGAAGGGACTGAGTAATGAAAAACTGTTTTTT
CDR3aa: CASSSKGLSNEKLFF